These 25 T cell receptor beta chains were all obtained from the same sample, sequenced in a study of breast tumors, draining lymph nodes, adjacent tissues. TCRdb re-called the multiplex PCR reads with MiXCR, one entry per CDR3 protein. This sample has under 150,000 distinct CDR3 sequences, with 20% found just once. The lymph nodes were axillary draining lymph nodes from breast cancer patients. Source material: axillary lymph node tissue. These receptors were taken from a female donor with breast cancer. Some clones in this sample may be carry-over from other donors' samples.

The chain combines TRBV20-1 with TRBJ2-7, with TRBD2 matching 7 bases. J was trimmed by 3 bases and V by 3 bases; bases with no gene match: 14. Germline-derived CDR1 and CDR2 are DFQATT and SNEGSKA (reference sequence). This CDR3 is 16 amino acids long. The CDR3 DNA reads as TGCAGTGCTAGGCCCAATTTGGGGGGGGGGGACTACGAGCAGTACTTC. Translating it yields CSARPNLGGGDYEQYF.

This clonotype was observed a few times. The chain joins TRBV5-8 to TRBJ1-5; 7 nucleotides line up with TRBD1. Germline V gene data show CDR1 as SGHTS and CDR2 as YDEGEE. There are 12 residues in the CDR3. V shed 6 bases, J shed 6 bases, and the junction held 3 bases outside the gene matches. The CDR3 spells CASNPGGQPQHF. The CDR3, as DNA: TGTGCCAGCAACCCAGGGGGTCAGCCCCAGCATTTT.

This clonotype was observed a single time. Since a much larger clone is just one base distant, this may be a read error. Written as DNA, the CDR3 is TGTGCCAGCAGCTCAGGACTATGGGGCACCGGGGAGCTGTCTTTT. This codes for CASSSGLWGTGELSF. The chain recombines TRBV7-9 with TRBJ2-2, with a possible D match to TRBD2 (6 bases). Germline loops: CDR1 SEHNR, CDR2 FQNEAQ (reference sequence). The CDR3 totals 15 residues.

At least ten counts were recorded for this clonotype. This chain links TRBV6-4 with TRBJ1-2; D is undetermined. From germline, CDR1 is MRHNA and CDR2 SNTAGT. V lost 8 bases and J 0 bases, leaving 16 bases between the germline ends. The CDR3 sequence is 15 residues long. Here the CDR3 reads CASVSSERTNYGYTF. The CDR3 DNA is TGTGCCAGCGTCTCGTCAGAGCGAACTAACTATGGCTACACCTTC.

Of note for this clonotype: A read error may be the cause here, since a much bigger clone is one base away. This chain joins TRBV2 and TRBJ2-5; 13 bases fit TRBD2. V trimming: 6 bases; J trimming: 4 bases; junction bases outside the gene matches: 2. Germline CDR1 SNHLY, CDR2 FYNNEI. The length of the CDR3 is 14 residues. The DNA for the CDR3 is TGTGCCAGCAGACTAGCGGGGGGGCGAGAGACCCAGTACTTC. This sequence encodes CASRLAGGRETQYF. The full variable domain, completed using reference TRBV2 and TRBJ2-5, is EPEVTQTPSHQVTQMGQEVILRCVPISNHLYFYWYRQILGQKVEFLVSFYNNEISEKSEIFDDQFSVERPDGSNFTLKIRSTKLEDSAMYFCASRLAGGRETQYFGPGTRLLVL.

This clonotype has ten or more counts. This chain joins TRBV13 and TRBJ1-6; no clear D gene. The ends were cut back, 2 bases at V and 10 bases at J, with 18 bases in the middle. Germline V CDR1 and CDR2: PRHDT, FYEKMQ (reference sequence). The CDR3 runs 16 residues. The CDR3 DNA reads TGTGCCAGCAGCTTAACCCTGGGCTTGTCCGAATCACCCCTCCACTTT. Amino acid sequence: CASSLTLGLSESPLHF.

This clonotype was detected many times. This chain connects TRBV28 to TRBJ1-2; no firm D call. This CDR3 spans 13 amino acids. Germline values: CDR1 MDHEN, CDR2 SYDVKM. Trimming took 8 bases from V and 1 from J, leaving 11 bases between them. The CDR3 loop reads CASVEADNYGYTF. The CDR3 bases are TGTGCCAGCGTCGAGGCCGATAACTATGGCTACACCTTC.

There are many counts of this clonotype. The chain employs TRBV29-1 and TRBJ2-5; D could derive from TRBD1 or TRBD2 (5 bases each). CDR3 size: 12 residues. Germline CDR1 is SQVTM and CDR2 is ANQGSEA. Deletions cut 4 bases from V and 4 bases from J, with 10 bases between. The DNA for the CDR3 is TGCAGCGTTGTCGGGGCCGCAGAGACCCAGTACTTC. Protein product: CSVVGAAETQYF.

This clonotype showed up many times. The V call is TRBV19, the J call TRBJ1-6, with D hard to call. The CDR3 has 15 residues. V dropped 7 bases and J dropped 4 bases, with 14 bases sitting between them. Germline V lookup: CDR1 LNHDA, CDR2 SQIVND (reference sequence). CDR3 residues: CASKRSEAYNSPLHF. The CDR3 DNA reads TGTGCCAGTAAGAGGTCGGAGGCATATAATTCACCCCTCCACTTT.

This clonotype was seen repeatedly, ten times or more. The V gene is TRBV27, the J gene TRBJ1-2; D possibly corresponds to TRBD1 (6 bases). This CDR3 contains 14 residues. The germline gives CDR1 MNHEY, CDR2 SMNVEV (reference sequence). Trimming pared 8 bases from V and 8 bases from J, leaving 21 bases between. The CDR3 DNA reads TGTGCCAGCGCCTCCAGGGGAGGTGATGAAGGCTACACCTTC. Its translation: CASASRGGDEGYTF.

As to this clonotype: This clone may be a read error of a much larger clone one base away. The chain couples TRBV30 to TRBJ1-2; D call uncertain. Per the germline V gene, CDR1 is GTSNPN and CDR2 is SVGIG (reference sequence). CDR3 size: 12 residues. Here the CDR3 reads CAWSETELGYAF. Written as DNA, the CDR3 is TGTGCCTGGAGTGAGACCGAGCTTGGCTACGCCTTC.

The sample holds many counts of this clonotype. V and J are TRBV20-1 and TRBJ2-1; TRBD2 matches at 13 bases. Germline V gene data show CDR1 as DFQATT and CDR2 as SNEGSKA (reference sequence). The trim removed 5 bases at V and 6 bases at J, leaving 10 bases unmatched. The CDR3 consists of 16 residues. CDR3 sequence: CSAWTSGSGRFNEQFF. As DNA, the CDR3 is TGCAGTGCTTGGACTAGCGGGAGTGGCAGGTTCAATGAGCAGTTCTTC.

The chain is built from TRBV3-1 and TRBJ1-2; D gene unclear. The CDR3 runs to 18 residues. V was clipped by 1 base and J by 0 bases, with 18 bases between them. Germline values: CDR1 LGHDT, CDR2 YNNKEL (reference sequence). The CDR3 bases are TGTGCCAGCAGCCAAGCCCAAGGTGGGCCCCCGGCTAACTATGGCTACACCTTC. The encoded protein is CASSQAQGGPPANYGYTF.

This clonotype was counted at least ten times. In DNA form, the CDR3 reads TGTGCCATCAGTGAGCGGCTAGATGGCGAGCAGTACTTC. Translated, it gives CAISERLDGEQYF. The gene calls are TRBV10-3 and TRBJ2-7; D not certain. The V gene's germline CDR1 is ENHRY and CDR2 SYGVKD. V was pared by 2 bases and J by 6 bases, with 11 bases between. The CDR3 loop spans 13 amino acids.

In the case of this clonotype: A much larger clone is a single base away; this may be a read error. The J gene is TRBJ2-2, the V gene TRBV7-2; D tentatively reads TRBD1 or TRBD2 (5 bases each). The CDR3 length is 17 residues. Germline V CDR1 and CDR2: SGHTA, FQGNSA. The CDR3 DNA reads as TGTGCCAGCAGCTTAGTCGCCGGTTCAATGGGGACCGAGGAGCTGTTTTTT. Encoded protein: CASSLVAGSMGTEELFF.

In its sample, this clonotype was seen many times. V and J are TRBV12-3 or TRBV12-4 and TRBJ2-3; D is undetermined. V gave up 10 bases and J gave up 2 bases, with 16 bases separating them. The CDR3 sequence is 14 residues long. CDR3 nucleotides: TGTGCCACCACTGGCTCGGCTTACACAGATACGCAGTATTTT. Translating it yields CATTGSAYTDTQYF.

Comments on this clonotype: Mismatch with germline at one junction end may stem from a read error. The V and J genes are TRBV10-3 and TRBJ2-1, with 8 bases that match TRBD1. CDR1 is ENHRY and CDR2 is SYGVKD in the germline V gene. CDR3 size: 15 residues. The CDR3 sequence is CAISPGGGKSNERFF. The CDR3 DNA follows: TGTGCCATCAGTCCAGGGGGCGGTAAATCCAATGAGCGGTTCTTC.

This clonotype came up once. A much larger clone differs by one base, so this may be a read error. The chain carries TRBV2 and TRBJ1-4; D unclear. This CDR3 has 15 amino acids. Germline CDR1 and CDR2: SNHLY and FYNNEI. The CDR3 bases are TGTGCCAGCAGTGATCGTGGCCAGCCGAATGAAAGACTGTTTTTT. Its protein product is CASSDRGQPNERLFF.

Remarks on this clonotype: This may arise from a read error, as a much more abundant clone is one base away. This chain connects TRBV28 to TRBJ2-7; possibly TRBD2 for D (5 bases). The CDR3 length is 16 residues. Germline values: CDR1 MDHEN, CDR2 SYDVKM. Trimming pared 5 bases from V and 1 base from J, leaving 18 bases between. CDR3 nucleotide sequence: TGTGCCAGCAGTAGGTTCAATAGCGCCGTTTCCTACGAGCAGTACTTC. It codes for CASSRFNSAVSYEQYF.

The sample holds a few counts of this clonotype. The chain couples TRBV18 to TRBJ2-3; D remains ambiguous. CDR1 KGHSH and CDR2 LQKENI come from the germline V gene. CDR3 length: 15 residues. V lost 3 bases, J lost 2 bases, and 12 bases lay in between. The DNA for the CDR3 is TGTGCCAGCTCACCTAACAGCTTTGACACAGATACGCAGTATTTT. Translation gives CASSPNSFDTDTQYF.

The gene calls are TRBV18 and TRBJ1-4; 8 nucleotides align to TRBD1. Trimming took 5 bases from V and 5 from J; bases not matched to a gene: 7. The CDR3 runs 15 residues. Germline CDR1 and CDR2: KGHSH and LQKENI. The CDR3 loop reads CASSFNRGENEKLFF. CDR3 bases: TGTGCCAGCTCATTCAACAGGGGGGAAAATGAAAAACTGTTTTTT.

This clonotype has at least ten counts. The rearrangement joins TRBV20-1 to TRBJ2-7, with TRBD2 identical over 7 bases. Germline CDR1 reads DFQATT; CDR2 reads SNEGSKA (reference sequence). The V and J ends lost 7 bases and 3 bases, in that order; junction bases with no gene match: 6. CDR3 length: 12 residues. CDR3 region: CSVEASGYEQYF. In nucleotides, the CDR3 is TGCAGTGTGGAGGCTAGCGGCTACGAGCAGTACTTC.

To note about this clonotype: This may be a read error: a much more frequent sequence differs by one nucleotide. The CDR3 sequence: CASNPKPPSDTQYF. For the CDR3, the DNA is TGCGCCAGCAACCCCAAGCCCCCGTCAGATACGCAGTATTTT. V and J are TRBV5-1 and TRBJ2-3; no clear D gene. Trimming left V 6 bases short and J 4 bases short, with 15 bases between. Germline CDR1 is SGHRS and CDR2 is YFSETQ. CDR3 length: 14 residues.

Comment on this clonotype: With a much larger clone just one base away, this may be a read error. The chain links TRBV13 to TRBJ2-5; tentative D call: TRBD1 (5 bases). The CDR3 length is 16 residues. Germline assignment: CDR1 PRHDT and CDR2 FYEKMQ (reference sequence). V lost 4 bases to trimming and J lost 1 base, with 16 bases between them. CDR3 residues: CASSSLWLGAQETQYF. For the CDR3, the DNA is TGTGCCAGCAGCTCTCTATGGTTAGGGGCCCAAGAGACCCAGTACTTC.

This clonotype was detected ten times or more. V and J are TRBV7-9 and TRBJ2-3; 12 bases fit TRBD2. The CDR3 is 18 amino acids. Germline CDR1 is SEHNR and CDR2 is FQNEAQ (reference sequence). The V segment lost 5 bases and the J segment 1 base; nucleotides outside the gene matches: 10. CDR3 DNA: TGTGCCAGCAGCCCGGCTAGCGGGAGGGCCTTTGGCACAGATACGCAGTATTTT. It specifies CASSPASGRAFGTDTQYF. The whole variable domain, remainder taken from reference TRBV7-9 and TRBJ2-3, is DTGVSQNPRHKITKRGQNVTFRCDPISEHNRLYWYRQTLGQGPEFLTYFQNEAQLEKSRLLSDRFSAERPKGSFSTLEIQRTEQGDSAMYLCASSPASGRAFGTDTQYFGPGTRLTVL.